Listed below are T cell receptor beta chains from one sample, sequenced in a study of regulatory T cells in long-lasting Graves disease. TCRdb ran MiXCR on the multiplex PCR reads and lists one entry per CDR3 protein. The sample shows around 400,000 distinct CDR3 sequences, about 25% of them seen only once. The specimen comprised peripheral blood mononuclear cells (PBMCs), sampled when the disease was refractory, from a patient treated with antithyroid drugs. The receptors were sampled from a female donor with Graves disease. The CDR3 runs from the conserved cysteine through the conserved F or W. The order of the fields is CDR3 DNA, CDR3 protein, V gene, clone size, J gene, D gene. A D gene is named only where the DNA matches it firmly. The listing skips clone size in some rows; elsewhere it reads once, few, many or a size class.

CDR3 DNA: TGTGCCAGCAGCCTCCAATGGGGTACGGGCAATCAGCCCCAGCATTTT
CDR3 protein: CASSLQWGTGNQPQHF
V gene: TRBV28
clone size: many
J gene: TRBJ1-5
D gene: .

CDR3 DNA: TGTGCCAGCAGTTTCGGGCGAGCGGGAGCGGGAGAGGTGTACTTC
CDR3 protein: CASSFGRAGAGEVYF
V gene: TRBV27
clone size: few
J gene: TRBJ2-7
D gene: TRBD2

CDR3 DNA: TGCAGCGAGTGGGACAGGGCATCGGATACGCAGTATTTT
CDR3 protein: CSEWDRASDTQYF
V gene: TRBV29-1
clone size: few
J gene: TRBJ2-3
D gene: TRBD1

CDR3 DNA: TGTGCCAGCAGCCCGGACAGGGATTTTACTTTTGGCCACGAGCAGTACTTC
CDR3 protein: CASSPDRDFTFGHEQYF
V gene: TRBV27
clone size: few
J gene: TRBJ2-7
D gene: TRBD1

CDR3 DNA: TGCAGCCTGCGGGGACTAGCAGCAGCGAACACCGGGGAGCTGTTTTTT
CDR3 protein: CSLRGLAAANTGELFF
V gene: TRBV20-1
clone size: .
J gene: TRBJ2-2
D gene: TRBD2

CDR3 DNA: TGTGCCAGCAGTTATTCCGGGACAGGTTCGACCGGGGAGCTGTTTTTT
CDR3 protein: CASSYSGTGSTGELFF
V gene: TRBV12-3/TRBV12-4
clone size: .
J gene: TRBJ2-2
D gene: TRBD1

CDR3 DNA: TGTGCCAGCAGTTACCCTGGCATCTTGGGCGAGCAGTACTTC
CDR3 protein: CASSYPGILGEQYF
V gene: TRBV6-5
clone size: .
J gene: TRBJ2-7
D gene: .

CDR3 DNA: TGTGCCAGCAGCCTTAAGGCAGGGGGCTACACCGGGGAGCTGTTTTTT
CDR3 protein: CASSLKAGGYTGELFF
V gene: TRBV12-3/TRBV12-4
clone size: .
J gene: TRBJ2-2
D gene: TRBD1

CDR3 DNA: TGTGCCAGCAGCACCCGTCTCAGCAATCAGCCCCAGCATTTT
CDR3 protein: CASSTRLSNQPQHF
V gene: TRBV7-2
clone size: few
J gene: TRBJ1-5
D gene: .

CDR3 DNA: TGTGCCAGCAGTTACTCCATGGGTCGGCAGGGCTGGACCTACGAGCAGTACTTC
CDR3 protein: CASSYSMGRQGWTYEQYF
V gene: TRBV6-2/TRBV6-3
clone size: many
J gene: TRBJ2-7
D gene: .

CDR3 DNA: TGCAGTGCTAGAGATCTCTGGAGGGACACCTCCTACGAGCAGTACTTC
CDR3 protein: CSARDLWRDTSYEQYF
V gene: TRBV20-1
clone size: once
J gene: TRBJ2-7
D gene: .

CDR3 DNA: TGCAGTGCTAGACCACCGGGAAGTACCCTCTGGGGCTACACCTTC
CDR3 protein: CSARPPGSTLWGYTF
V gene: TRBV20-1
clone size: many
J gene: TRBJ1-2
D gene: .

CDR3 DNA: TGTGCCAGCAGCGATGGACAGGGAGGGTTCCAAGAGACCCAGTACTTC
CDR3 protein: CASSDGQGGFQETQYF
V gene: TRBV2
clone size: many
J gene: TRBJ2-5
D gene: .

CDR3 DNA: TGTGCCAGCAGCTCCAACCCCTCGACTAGGTCGGAGACCCAGTACTTC
CDR3 protein: CASSSNPSTRSETQYF
V gene: TRBV7-2
clone size: .
J gene: TRBJ2-5
D gene: .

CDR3 DNA: TGTGCCTGGAGTGGCGGGACTAGCGGGAGAGAGACCCAGTACTTC
CDR3 protein: CAWSGGTSGRETQYF
V gene: TRBV30
clone size: few
J gene: TRBJ2-5
D gene: TRBD2

CDR3 DNA: TGCAGTGCTAGTGTGGGACAGATTAGCACAGATACGCAGTATTTT
CDR3 protein: CSASVGQISTDTQYF
V gene: TRBV20-1
clone size: .
J gene: TRBJ2-3
D gene: TRBD1

CDR3 DNA: TGTGCCAGCAGTCCACTGAACCCGGGACAAAAAAATCAGCCCCAGCATTTT
CDR3 protein: CASSPLNPGQKNQPQHF
V gene: TRBV28
clone size: many
J gene: TRBJ1-5
D gene: .

CDR3 DNA: TGTGCCAGTAGTAGGGCGACAGGGGGCTTAGAAAAACTGTTTTTT
CDR3 protein: CASSRATGGLEKLFF
V gene: TRBV19
clone size: .
J gene: TRBJ1-4
D gene: TRBD1

CDR3 DNA: TGTGCCAGCAGCCGAAGGGGGCGTTACGAGCAGTGCTTC
CDR3 protein: CASSRRGRYEQCF
V gene: TRBV7-8
clone size: .
J gene: TRBJ2-7
D gene: TRBD1

CDR3 DNA: TGTGCCAGCACCATGACTAGCGGGATAGAGACCCAGTACTTC
CDR3 protein: CASTMTSGIETQYF
V gene: TRBV2
clone size: many
J gene: TRBJ2-5
D gene: TRBD2

CDR3 DNA: TGTGCCAGCAGCGTAGGGCCAGGGTACGAGCAGTACTTC
CDR3 protein: CASSVGPGYEQYF
V gene: TRBV9
clone size: few
J gene: TRBJ2-7
D gene: .

CDR3 DNA: TGCAGTCCCACGGACAGGGCTTCCTACGAGCAGTACTTC
CDR3 protein: CSPTDRASYEQYF
V gene: TRBV20-1
clone size: .
J gene: TRBJ2-7
D gene: TRBD1

CDR3 DNA: TGTGCCAGCAGCTATAGACAAGTTAATGAAAAACTGTTTTTT
CDR3 protein: CASSYRQVNEKLFF
V gene: TRBV5-6
clone size: .
J gene: TRBJ1-4
D gene: .

CDR3 DNA: TGTGCCAGCAGCTTAGTCGAGACCGGGACAGGGGGCTTCGAGCAGTACTTC
CDR3 protein: CASSLVETGTGGFEQYF
V gene: TRBV28
clone size: few
J gene: TRBJ2-7
D gene: TRBD1

CDR3 DNA: TGTGCCAGCAGCTTAGAAGCCCTAGACTCGAGCTCTGGAAACACCATATATTTT
CDR3 protein: CASSLEALDSSSGNTIYF
V gene: TRBV7-9
clone size: .
J gene: TRBJ1-3
D gene: .

CDR3 DNA: TGCAGTGCCGCCGACTCGTCATCGTACGAGCAGTACTTC
CDR3 protein: CSAADSSSYEQYF
V gene: TRBV20-1
clone size: few
J gene: TRBJ2-7
D gene: .

CDR3 DNA: TGCGCCAGCAGCCAAGAAGAGAACACAGATACGCAGTATTTT
CDR3 protein: CASSQEENTDTQYF
V gene: TRBV4-1
clone size: .
J gene: TRBJ2-3
D gene: .

CDR3 DNA: TGTGCCAGCAGTCGGACAGTCTGGGGCTACACCTTC
CDR3 protein: CASSRTVWGYTF
V gene: TRBV6-1
clone size: .
J gene: TRBJ1-2
D gene: .

CDR3 DNA: TGTGCCAGCAGCCAACGCCGGAACCTCGGGGGAGAGACCCAGTACTTC
CDR3 protein: CASSQRRNLGGETQYF
V gene: TRBV14
clone size: many
J gene: TRBJ2-5
D gene: .

CDR3 DNA: TGTGCCAGCAGTTACTCGACGGGGGGCATAACAAACACTGAAGCTTTCTTT
CDR3 protein: CASSYSTGGITNTEAFF
V gene: TRBV6-2/TRBV6-3
clone size: few
J gene: TRBJ1-1
D gene: .

CDR3 DNA: TGTGCCAGCAGCTTAACGGCAGTCAGGGCCGAAAGTTTCTTT
CDR3 protein: CASSLTAVRAESFF
V gene: TRBV7-2
clone size: .
J gene: TRBJ1-1
D gene: .

CDR3 DNA: TGTGCCAGTAAGCGGGAGCGGGGGGAAGCTTTCTTT
CDR3 protein: CASKRERGEAFF
V gene: TRBV28
clone size: many
J gene: TRBJ1-1
D gene: .

CDR3 DNA: TGCAGTGCGGCCGACGGGGATGGCAATCAGCCCCAGCATTTT
CDR3 protein: CSAADGDGNQPQHF
V gene: TRBV20-1
clone size: few
J gene: TRBJ1-5
D gene: .

CDR3 DNA: TGTGCCAGCAGTTTAATAGGGGGAGGGACTGAAGCTTTCTTT
CDR3 protein: CASSLIGGGTEAFF
V gene: TRBV12-3/TRBV12-4
clone size: many
J gene: TRBJ1-1
D gene: .

CDR3 DNA: TGCAGTGCTAGGCCCTACGAGCAGTACTTC
CDR3 protein: CSARPYEQYF
V gene: TRBV20-1
clone size: .
J gene: TRBJ2-7
D gene: .

CDR3 DNA: TGTGCCAGCAGACCAGGGAACTATGGCTACACCTTC
CDR3 protein: CASRPGNYGYTF
V gene: TRBV6-1
clone size: many
J gene: TRBJ1-2
D gene: .

CDR3 DNA: TGTGCCAGCAGGAGGACAGGGGAATCCTACGAGCAGTACTTC
CDR3 protein: CASRRTGESYEQYF
V gene: TRBV6-1
clone size: many
J gene: TRBJ2-7
D gene: TRBD1

CDR3 DNA: TGTGCCAGCAGCTTATTGGGGTCCGATGAGCAGTTCTTC
CDR3 protein: CASSLLGSDEQFF
V gene: TRBV7-3
clone size: .
J gene: TRBJ2-1
D gene: .

CDR3 DNA: TGTGCCAGCAGCCCTCGGACAGGGAACTATGGCTACACCTTC
CDR3 protein: CASSPRTGNYGYTF
V gene: TRBV14
clone size: many
J gene: TRBJ1-2
D gene: TRBD1

CDR3 DNA: TGTGCCACCAGCGACAGCTCCTACGAGCAGTACTTC
CDR3 protein: CATSDSSYEQYF
V gene: TRBV24-1
clone size: many
J gene: TRBJ2-7
D gene: .

CDR3 DNA: TGTGCTAGTGGTTTGGTATATGATCCCCGGCAGGTACTCCAAGAGACCCAGTACTTC
CDR3 protein: CASGLVYDPRQVLQETQYF
V gene: TRBV12-5
clone size: many
J gene: TRBJ2-5
D gene: .

CDR3 DNA: TGTGCCAGCAGGGCTTACACCGGGGAGCTGTTTTTT
CDR3 protein: CASRAYTGELFF
V gene: TRBV6-1
clone size: .
J gene: TRBJ2-2
D gene: .

CDR3 DNA: TGTGCCAGTAGTGCCATGGGGGGCCGGGTTCAGCCCCAGCATTTT
CDR3 protein: CASSAMGGRVQPQHF
V gene: TRBV19
clone size: few
J gene: TRBJ1-5
D gene: .

CDR3 DNA: TGCAGTGCCACCCGAGGGTGGAGGACCGGGGAGCTGTTTTTT
CDR3 protein: CSATRGWRTGELFF
V gene: TRBV20-1
clone size: few
J gene: TRBJ2-2
D gene: .

CDR3 DNA: TGCGCCAGCAGCTTAAGCGGGAGGGTGGTCGGCCAAGAGACCCAGTACTTC
CDR3 protein: CASSLSGRVVGQETQYF
V gene: TRBV5-1
clone size: .
J gene: TRBJ2-5
D gene: TRBD2

CDR3 DNA: TGTGCCAGCAGTTTAGGGGGCCCGGAAGAGCAGTACTTC
CDR3 protein: CASSLGGPEEQYF
V gene: TRBV28
clone size: many
J gene: TRBJ2-7
D gene: .

CDR3 DNA: TGCGCCAGCACCATAGATGGGCTCGGCTACACCTTC
CDR3 protein: CASTIDGLGYTF
V gene: TRBV5-1
clone size: few
J gene: TRBJ1-2
D gene: .

CDR3 DNA: TGTGCCAGCAGCTTAGAGGGGAGCGAGCAGTACTTC
CDR3 protein: CASSLEGSEQYF
V gene: TRBV11-1
clone size: .
J gene: TRBJ2-7
D gene: .

CDR3 DNA: TGTGCCAGCAGCGGGGACTCGGTTAACGAGCAGTACTTC
CDR3 protein: CASSGDSVNEQYF
V gene: TRBV2
clone size: few
J gene: TRBJ2-7
D gene: .

CDR3 DNA: TGCAGCGTTGAAAGGGGGCATCGAAGCACTGAAGTTTTCTTT
CDR3 protein: CSVERGHRSTEVFF
V gene: TRBV29-1
clone size: .
J gene: TRBJ1-1
D gene: TRBD1

CDR3 DNA: TGTGCCAGCACCAAATTAGACGAGGGGGCTGGTGAAGCTTTCTTT
CDR3 protein: CASTKLDEGAGEAFF
V gene: TRBV12-3/TRBV12-4
clone size: many
J gene: TRBJ1-1
D gene: TRBD1

CDR3 DNA: TGTGCCAGCAGTTTTTCAGGGGGGGGAAATAATTCACCCCTCCACTTT
CDR3 protein: CASSFSGGGNNSPLHF
V gene: TRBV28
clone size: many
J gene: TRBJ1-6
D gene: TRBD1

CDR3 DNA: TGTGCCAGCTCACCCACTGACACGGGGCCCCAGCATTTT
CDR3 protein: CASSPTDTGPQHF
V gene: TRBV18
clone size: .
J gene: TRBJ1-5
D gene: .

CDR3 DNA: TGCAGCGTCCTTGGAACTAGCGGGGACTCCTACGAGCAGTACTTC
CDR3 protein: CSVLGTSGDSYEQYF
V gene: TRBV29-1
clone size: many
J gene: TRBJ2-7
D gene: TRBD2

CDR3 DNA: TGCGCCAGCAGCTTGGAGGACGTCCACTCCTACGAGCAGTACTTC
CDR3 protein: CASSLEDVHSYEQYF
V gene: TRBV5-1
clone size: few
J gene: TRBJ2-7
D gene: .

CDR3 DNA: TGTGCCAGCAGCGAGCTTCGCAAGACAGCGGCGTATACCGGGGAGCTGTTTTTT
CDR3 protein: CASSELRKTAAYTGELFF
V gene: TRBV28
clone size: .
J gene: TRBJ2-2
D gene: .

CDR3 DNA: TGTGCCAGTAGTATCTCGGGCGCGGGGAGCACTGAAGCTTTCTTT
CDR3 protein: CASSISGAGSTEAFF
V gene: TRBV19
clone size: .
J gene: TRBJ1-1
D gene: .

CDR3 DNA: TGCAGCGCTGGGCGGGGGAGGGGCTCCTACGAGCAGTACTTC
CDR3 protein: CSAGRGRGSYEQYF
V gene: TRBV29-1
clone size: .
J gene: TRBJ2-7
D gene: TRBD2

CDR3 DNA: TGTGCCAGCAGCCGGGACTGGCAAGAGACCCAGTACTTC
CDR3 protein: CASSRDWQETQYF
V gene: TRBV14
clone size: .
J gene: TRBJ2-5
D gene: .

CDR3 DNA: TGTGCCAGCTTGGGGACAGGGGCCACCGGGGAGCTGTTTTTT
CDR3 protein: CASLGTGATGELFF
V gene: TRBV2
clone size: .
J gene: TRBJ2-2
D gene: TRBD1